The entry that follows covers one TCR beta chain sequence. Repertoires were generated with immunoSEQ multiplex PCR, while TCRdb's copy carries only in-frame clones and drops some. The sample consists of 150,000 to 200,000 clones, about 92% of them appearing once. These data are taken from a study of T cell responses to AZD1222 COVID-19 vaccine. This CDR3 is built from 16 residues. Germline loops: CDR1 SGHDT, CDR2 YYEEEE. Trimming took 3 bases from V and 5 from J, leaving 20 bases between them. Second doses that came at about 4 or about 12 weeks were put together. V and J are TRBV5-6 and TRBJ1-1; D is perhaps TRBD1 (6 bases). This receptor was obtained from an adult who received the AZD1222 COVID-19 vaccine. The material was peripheral blood, obtained 28 days after the second AZD1222 dose. The CDR3 is CASSSPGGRGRTEAFF. In DNA, the CDR3 is TGTGCCAGCAGCTCCCCGGGGGGTAGGGGGAGGACTGAAGCTTTCTTT.